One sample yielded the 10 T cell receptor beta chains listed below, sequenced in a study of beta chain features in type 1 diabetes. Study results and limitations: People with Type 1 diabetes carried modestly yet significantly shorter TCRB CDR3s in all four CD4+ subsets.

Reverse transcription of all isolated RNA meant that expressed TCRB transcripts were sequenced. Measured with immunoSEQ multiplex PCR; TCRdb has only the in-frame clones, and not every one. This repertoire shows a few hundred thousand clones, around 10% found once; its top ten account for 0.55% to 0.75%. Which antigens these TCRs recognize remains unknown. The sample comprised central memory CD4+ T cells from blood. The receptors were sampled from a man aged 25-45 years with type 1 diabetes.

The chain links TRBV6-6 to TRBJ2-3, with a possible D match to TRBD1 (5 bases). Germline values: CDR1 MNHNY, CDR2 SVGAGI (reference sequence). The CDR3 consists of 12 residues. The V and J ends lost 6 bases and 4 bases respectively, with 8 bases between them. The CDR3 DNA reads TGTGCCAGCAGGGACAACGCAGATACGCAGTATTTT. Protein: CASRDNADTQYF.

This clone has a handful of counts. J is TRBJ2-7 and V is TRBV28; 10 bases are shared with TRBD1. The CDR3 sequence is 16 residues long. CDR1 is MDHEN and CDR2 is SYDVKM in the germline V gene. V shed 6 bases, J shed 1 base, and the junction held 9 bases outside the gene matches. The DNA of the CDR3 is TGTGCCAGCAGGGCTACGGGACAGGGGATGTCCTACGAGCAGTACTTC. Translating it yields CASRATGQGMSYEQYF. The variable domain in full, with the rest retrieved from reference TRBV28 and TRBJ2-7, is DVKVTQSSRYLVKRTGEKVFLECVQDMDHENMFWYRQDPGLGLRLIYFSYDVKMKEKGDIPEGYSVSREKKERFSLILESASTNQTSMYLCASRATGQGMSYEQYFGPGTRLTVT.

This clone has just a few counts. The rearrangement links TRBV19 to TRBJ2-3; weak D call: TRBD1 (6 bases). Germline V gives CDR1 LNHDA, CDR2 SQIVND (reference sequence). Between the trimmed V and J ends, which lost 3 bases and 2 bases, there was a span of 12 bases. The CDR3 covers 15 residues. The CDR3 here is CASSMTGTITDTQYF. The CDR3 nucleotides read TGTGCCAGTAGTATGACCGGGACAATCACAGATACGCAGTATTTT.

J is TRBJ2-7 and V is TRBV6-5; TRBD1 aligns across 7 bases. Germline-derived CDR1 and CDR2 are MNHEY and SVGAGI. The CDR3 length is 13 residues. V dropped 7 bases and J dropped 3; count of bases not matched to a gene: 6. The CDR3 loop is CASMRDRLYEQYF. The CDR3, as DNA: TGTGCCAGCATGAGGGACAGACTCTACGAGCAGTACTTC.

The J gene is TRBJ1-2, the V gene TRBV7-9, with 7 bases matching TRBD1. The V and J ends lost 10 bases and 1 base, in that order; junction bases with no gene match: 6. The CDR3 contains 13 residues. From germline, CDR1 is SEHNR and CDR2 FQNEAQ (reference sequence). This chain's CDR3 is CATHRGNNYGYTF. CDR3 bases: TGTGCCACCCACAGGGGAAATAACTATGGCTACACCTTC.

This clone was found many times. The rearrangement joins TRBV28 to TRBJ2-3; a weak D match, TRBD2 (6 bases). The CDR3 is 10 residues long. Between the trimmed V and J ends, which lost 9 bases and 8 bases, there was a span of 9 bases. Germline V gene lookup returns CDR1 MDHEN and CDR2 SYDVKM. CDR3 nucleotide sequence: TGTGCCAGACGGGACTTTACGCAGTATTTT. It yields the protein CARRDFTQYF.

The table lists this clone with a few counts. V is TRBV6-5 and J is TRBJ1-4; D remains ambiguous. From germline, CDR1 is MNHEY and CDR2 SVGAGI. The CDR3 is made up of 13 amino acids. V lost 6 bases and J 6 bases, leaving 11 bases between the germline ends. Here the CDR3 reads CASRPFGDEKLFF. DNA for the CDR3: TGTGCCAGCAGGCCCTTCGGGGATGAAAAACTGTTTTTT.

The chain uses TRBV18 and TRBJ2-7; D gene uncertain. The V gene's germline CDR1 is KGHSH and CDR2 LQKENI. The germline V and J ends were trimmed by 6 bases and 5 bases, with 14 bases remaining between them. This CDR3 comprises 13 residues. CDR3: CASSEARSHEQYF. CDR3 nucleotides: TGTGCCAGCTCCGAGGCCCGGTCCCACGAGCAGTACTTC.

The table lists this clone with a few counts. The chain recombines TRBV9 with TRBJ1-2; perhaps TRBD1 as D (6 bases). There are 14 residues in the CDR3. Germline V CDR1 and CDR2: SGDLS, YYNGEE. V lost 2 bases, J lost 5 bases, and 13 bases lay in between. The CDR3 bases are TGTGCCAGCAGCGTCGGGGGGGCAGCGTATGGCTACACCTTC. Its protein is CASSVGGAAYGYTF.

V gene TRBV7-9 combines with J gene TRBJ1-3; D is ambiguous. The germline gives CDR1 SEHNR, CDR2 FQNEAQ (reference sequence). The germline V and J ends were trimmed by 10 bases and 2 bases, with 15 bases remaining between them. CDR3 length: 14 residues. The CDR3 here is CATGVGNPGNTIYF. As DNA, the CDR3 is TGTGCCACCGGGGTAGGGAACCCTGGAAACACCATATATTTT.